These T cell receptor beta chains were read from a single sample in a study of cytomegalovirus exposure and HLA in healthy donors. TCRdb's table, derived via immunoSEQ multiplex PCR, lists solely in-frame clones and lacks some. The sample consists of about 180,000 clones, about nine tenths of them appearing once. Sequenced sample: PBMCs. Every receptor here comes from a man aged 18 to 29 in good health and CMV-seropositive. CDR3s include the opening cysteine and the closing phenylalanine or tryptophan. Each record gives: V gene, J gene, clone size, D gene, CDR3 protein, CDR3 DNA. A D gene is named only where the DNA matches it firmly. Expanded clones are given a class, and other clones once, few, many or no size at all.

TRBV9,TRBJ2-1,NA,NA,CASSPGDYNEQFF,TGTGCCAGCTCTCCGGGGGATTACAATGAGCAGTTCTTC
TRBV6-6,TRBJ2-3,NA,TRBD2,CASSPIAGRTDTQYF,TGTGCCAGCAGTCCCATAGCGGGTCGCACAGATACGCAGTATTTT
TRBV10-2,TRBJ2-1,NA,TRBD2,CATRLAVLDEQFF,TGCGCCACCAGACTAGCAGTTTTGGATGAGCAGTTCTTC
TRBV30,TRBJ2-3,NA,NA,CAWHPGITADTQYF,TGTGCCTGGCACCCCGGGATTACCGCAGATACGCAGTATTTT
TRBV7-3,TRBJ2-2,NA,NA,CASQGNTGELFF,TGTGCCAGCCAGGGGAACACCGGGGAGCTGTTTTTT
TRBV9,TRBJ2-3,NA,NA,CASSARGGGHTTLGTDTQYF,TGTGCCAGCAGCGCACGTGGGGGGGGGCATACAACACTAGGCACAGATACGCAGTATTTT
TRBV27,TRBJ2-1,NA,NA,CASSLRGNEQFF,TGTGCCAGCAGTTTACGGGGCAATGAGCAGTTCTTC
TRBV6-5,TRBJ1-2,NA,NA,CETGSPIYGYTF,TGTGAGACGGGTTCCCCAATTTATGGCTACACCTTC
TRBV13,TRBJ2-7,few,NA,CASSLASYEQYF,TGTGCCAGCAGCCTCGCCAGCTACGAGCAGTACTTC
TRBV10-2,TRBJ1-4,NA,NA,CASTLMGGKLFF,TGCGCCAGCACTCTTATGGGAGGAAAACTGTTTTTT
TRBV27,TRBJ2-1,NA,TRBD2,CASSSGTSGRTEQFF,TGTGCCAGCAGTTCCGGGACTAGCGGGAGGACTGAGCAGTTCTTC
TRBV6-1,TRBJ1-2,NA,TRBD1,CASSDRDRVFDGYTF,TGTGCCAGCAGCGACCGGGACAGGGTATTCGATGGCTACACCTTC
TRBV10-3,TRBJ1-2,NA,TRBD1,CAISEPGQGFYGYTF,TGTGCCATCAGTGAGCCGGGACAGGGGTTCTATGGCTACACCTTC
TRBV18,TRBJ2-3,NA,TRBD2,CASSPFSGSSDTQYF,TGTGCCAGCTCCCCCTTTAGCGGGAGTTCAGATACGCAGTATTTT
TRBV5-6,TRBJ2-7,few,NA,CASSPPGGEQYF,TGTGCCAGCAGCCCGCCCGGGGGCGAGCAGTACTTC
TRBV5-1,TRBJ2-1,NA,TRBD2,CASANLAGVFNEQFF,TGCGCCAGCGCAAATCTAGCGGGAGTCTTCAATGAGCAGTTCTTC
TRBV12-5,TRBJ2-7,NA,NA,CASGLGWGLNEQYF,TGTGCTAGTGGTTTGGGGTGGGGGCTCAACGAGCAGTACTTC
TRBV2,TRBJ2-1,NA,TRBD2,CASEDGDYYNEQFF,TGTGCCAGCGAAGACGGGGACTACTACAATGAGCAGTTCTTC
TRBV5-1,TRBJ2-7,NA,NA,CASSLPSTGVLNEQYF,TGCGCCAGCAGCCTCCCCTCGACGGGAGTATTGAACGAGCAGTACTTC
TRBV7-9,TRBJ2-1,NA,TRBD2,CASSYGGRGNEQFF,TGTGCCAGCAGCTACGGCGGGAGGGGCAATGAGCAGTTCTTC
TRBV11-1,TRBJ2-7,NA,NA,CASSLEAVYEQYF,TGTGCCAGCAGCCTCGAGGCAGTCTACGAGCAGTACTTC
TRBV9,TRBJ1-2,NA,TRBD1,CASSAGQGGYGYTF,TGTGCCAGCAGCGCGGGACAGGGTGGCTATGGCTACACCTTC
TRBV7-2,TRBJ1-5,NA,NA,CASSLAGGRVQPQHF,TGTGCCAGCAGCTTAGCGGGGGGGCGCGTTCAGCCCCAGCATTTT
TRBV28,TRBJ1-2,NA,TRBD1,CASSFIGQAGYTF,TGTGCCAGCAGTTTTATCGGACAGGCTGGCTACACCTTC
TRBV5-6,TRBJ2-3,NA,TRBD2,CASSWREGTDTQYF,TGTGCCAGCAGTTGGCGGGAGGGCACAGATACGCAGTATTTT
TRBV6-6,TRBJ2-7,once,NA,CASSSPGTGVYEQYF,TGTGCCAGCAGTAGCCCCGGGACGGGAGTCTACGAGCAGTACTTC
TRBV6-6,TRBJ2-7,NA,NA,CASSTDWEQYF,TGTGCCAGCAGTACGGACTGGGAACAGTACTTC
TRBV29-1,TRBJ2-7,few,TRBD1,CSGTGTGRNEQYF,TGCAGCGGCACCGGGACAGGGAGAAACGAGCAGTACTTC
TRBV7-2,TRBJ2-5,NA,NA,CASSPGAYPETQYF,TGTGCCAGCAGCCCAGGCGCATATCCAGAGACCCAGTACTTC
TRBV7-6,TRBJ2-3,NA,NA,CASSLAGGSTDTQYF,TGTGCCAGCAGCTTAGCGGGGGGTAGCACAGATACGCAGTATTTT
TRBV4-3,TRBJ2-1,NA,TRBD1,CASSQERGRIYNEQFF,TGCGCCAGCAGCCAAGAAAGGGGGCGTATTTACAATGAGCAGTTCTTC
TRBV18,TRBJ2-3,NA,TRBD1,CASSPRRTQLRDRQPSTDTQYF,TGTGCCAGCTCACCACGACGAACTCAACTTCGGGACAGACAACCTAGCACAGATACGCAGTATTTT
TRBV19,TRBJ2-5,NA,NA,CASSIAYQETQYF,TGTGCCAGTAGTATCGCGTACCAAGAGACCCAGTACTTC
TRBV9,TRBJ1-6,NA,TRBD1,CASSVDRDRASNSPLHF,TGTGCCAGCAGCGTTGACCGGGACAGAGCAAGTAATTCACCCCTCCACTTT
TRBV19,TRBJ2-7,NA,TRBD2,CASSISSGGYEQYF,TGTGCCAGTAGTATAAGTAGCGGGGGTTACGAGCAGTACTTC
TRBV10-3,TRBJ1-1,NA,NA,CAISESLMTPEAFF,TGTGCCATCAGTGAGTCGTTAATGACTCCGGAAGCTTTCTTT
TRBV4-2,TRBJ1-5,NA,NA,CASSQDRSYSNQPQHF,TGTGCCAGCAGCCAAGACAGATCGTATAGCAATCAGCCCCAGCATTTT
TRBV5-4,TRBJ2-3,once,TRBD2,CASSLVTSGTDTQYF,TGTGCCAGCAGCTTGGTTACTAGCGGCACAGATACGCAGTATTTT
TRBV2,TRBJ2-2,once,NA,CASSEGFVGDLLNTGELFF,TGTGCCAGCAGTGAAGGTTTTGTAGGGGATCTCCTGAACACCGGGGAGCTGTTTTTT
TRBV5-6,TRBJ2-5,NA,NA,CASSLGLRQETQYF,TGTGCCAGCAGCTTAGGACTGCGACAAGAGACCCAGTACTTC
TRBV9,TRBJ2-3,once,TRBD1,CASSPGQVPITDTQYF,TGTGCCAGCAGCCCGGGACAGGTTCCCATTACAGATACGCAGTATTTT
TRBV4-3,TRBJ1-1,few,NA,CASSQVMNTEAFF,TGCGCCAGCAGCCAAGTTATGAACACTGAAGCTTTCTTT
TRBV6-1,TRBJ1-1,few,NA,CASREGEYTEAFF,TGTGCCAGCAGAGAGGGGGAGTACACTGAAGCTTTCTTT
TRBV9,TRBJ1-1,few,NA,CASSRQGVNTEAFF,TGTGCCAGCAGCCGACAAGGGGTGAACACTGAAGCTTTCTTT
TRBV4-3,TRBJ2-7,NA,TRBD2,CASSQLTSGSPQYF,TGCGCCAGCAGCCAACTGACTAGCGGAAGCCCCCAGTACTTC
TRBV6-6,TRBJ1-2,NA,TRBD1,CASSPMGQGVNGYTF,TGTGCCAGCAGCCCCATGGGACAGGGAGTGAATGGCTACACCTTC